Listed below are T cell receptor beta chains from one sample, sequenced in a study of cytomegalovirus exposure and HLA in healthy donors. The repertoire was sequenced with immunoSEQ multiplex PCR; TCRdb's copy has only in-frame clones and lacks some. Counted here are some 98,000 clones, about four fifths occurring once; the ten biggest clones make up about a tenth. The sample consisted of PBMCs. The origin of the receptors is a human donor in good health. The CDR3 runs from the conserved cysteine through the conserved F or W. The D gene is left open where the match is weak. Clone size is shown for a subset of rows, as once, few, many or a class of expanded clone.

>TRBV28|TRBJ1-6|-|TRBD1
CAVKGQYNSPLHF
TGTGCCGTAAAGGGACAGTACAATTCACCCCTCCACTTT
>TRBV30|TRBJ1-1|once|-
CAWKGSYTEAFF
TGTGCCTGGAAAGGGAGTTACACTGAAGCTTTCTTT
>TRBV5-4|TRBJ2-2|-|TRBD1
CASSLGDRVAGELFF
TGTGCCAGCAGCTTGGGGGACAGGGTGGCCGGGGAGCTGTTTTTT
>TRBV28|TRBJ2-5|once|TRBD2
CASSRVAGGVETQYF
TGTGCCAGCAGTCGGGTAGCGGGAGGGGTGGAGACCCAGTACTTC
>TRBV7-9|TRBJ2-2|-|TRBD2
CASSSPGTSGTGELFF
TGTGCCAGCAGCTCCCCCGGGACTAGCGGGACCGGGGAGCTGTTTTTT
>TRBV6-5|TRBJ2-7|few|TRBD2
CASSYSGINSYEQYF
TGTGCCAGCAGTTACAGCGGGATCAACTCCTACGAGCAGTACTTC
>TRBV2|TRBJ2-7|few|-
CASSEWEKQNEQYF
TGTGCCAGCAGTGAATGGGAGAAGCAGAACGAGCAGTACTTC
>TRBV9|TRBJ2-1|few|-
CASSVEGGGRILFF
TGTGCCAGCAGCGTAGAGGGGGGCGGGAGAATTTTGTTCTTC
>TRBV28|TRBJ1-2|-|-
CASDRQVKGDMGYTF
TGTGCCAGCGATCGACAGGTCAAAGGGGATATGGGCTACACCTTC
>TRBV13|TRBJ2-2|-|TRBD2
CASSSLAGGQSGELFF
TGTGCCAGCAGCTCGTTAGCGGGGGGGCAGTCCGGGGAGCTGTTTTTT
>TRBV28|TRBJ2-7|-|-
CASSLLAGSYEQYF
TGTGCCAGCAGTTTATTGGCGGGATCCTACGAGCAGTACTTC
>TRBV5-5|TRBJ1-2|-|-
CASSLGVGHYGYTF
TGTGCCAGCAGCTTGGGAGTTGGTCACTATGGCTACACCTTC
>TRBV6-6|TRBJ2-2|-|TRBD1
CASSYPRDRTTGELFF
TGTGCCAGCAGTTACCCTCGGGACAGAACCACCGGGGAGCTGTTTTTT
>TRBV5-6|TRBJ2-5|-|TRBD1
CASSDSQGGRAQYF
TGTGCCAGCAGCGACTCGCAAGGGGGCCGGGCCCAGTACTTC
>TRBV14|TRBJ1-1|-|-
CASSLWSGMNTEAFF
TGTGCCAGCAGCCTGTGGTCGGGAATGAACACTGAAGCTTTCTTT
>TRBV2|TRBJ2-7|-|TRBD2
CATGGLGPSYEQYF
TGTGCCACCGGCGGACTAGGGCCCTCCTACGAGCAGTACTTC
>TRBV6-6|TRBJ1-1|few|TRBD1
CASSYSTGGRNTEAFF
TGTGCCAGCAGTTACTCGACAGGGGGTCGGAACACTGAAGCTTTCTTT
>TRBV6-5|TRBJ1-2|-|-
CASSYSITGLGGGYTF
TGTGCCAGCAGTTACTCGATTACAGGCTTGGGAGGTGGCTACACCTTC
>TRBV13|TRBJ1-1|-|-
CASSRTENTEDFF
TGTGCCAGCAGCCGGACAGAGAACACTGAAGATTTCTTT
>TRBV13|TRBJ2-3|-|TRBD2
CASSLGEEASGRRWGTDTQYF
TGTGCCAGCAGCTTAGGCGAAGAGGCTAGCGGGAGACGTTGGGGCACAGATACGCAGTATTTT
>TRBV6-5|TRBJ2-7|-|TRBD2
CASSYSGTSIVREQYF
TGTGCCAGCAGTTACTCTGGGACTAGCATCGTCCGCGAGCAGTACTTC
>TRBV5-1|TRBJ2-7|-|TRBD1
CASSLGDRLSYEQYF
TGCGCCAGCAGCTTGGGGGACAGGCTGTCCTACGAGCAGTACTTC
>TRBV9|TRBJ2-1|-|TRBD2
CASSAGGPWVNEQFF
TGTGCCAGCAGCGCGGGGGGGCCTTGGGTCAATGAGCAGTTCTTC
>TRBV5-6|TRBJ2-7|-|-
CASSSGNSYYEQYF
TGTGCCAGCAGCTCGGGGAACAGCTACTACGAGCAGTACTTC
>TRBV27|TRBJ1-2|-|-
CASSLDRNYGYTF
TGTGCCAGCAGTTTAGACAGGAACTATGGCTACACCTTC
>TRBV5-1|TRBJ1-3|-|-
CASSLGYRSSGNTIYF
TGCGCCAGCAGCTTGGGTTACAGGAGCTCTGGAAACACCATATATTTT
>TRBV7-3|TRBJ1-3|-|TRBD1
CASSRDRGPGNTIYF
TGTGCCAGCAGCCGAGACAGGGGGCCTGGAAACACCATATATTTT
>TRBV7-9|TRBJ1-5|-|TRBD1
CASSEGQVSNQPQHF
TGTGCCAGCAGCGAAGGACAGGTTAGCAATCAGCCCCAGCATTTT
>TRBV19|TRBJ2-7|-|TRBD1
CASSHPGQGSYEQYF
TGTGCCAGTAGTCACCCAGGACAGGGCTCCTACGAGCAGTACTTC
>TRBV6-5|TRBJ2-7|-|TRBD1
CASSLNPTGAAYEQYF
TGTGCCAGCAGTTTGAATCCCACAGGGGCCGCCTACGAGCAGTACTTC
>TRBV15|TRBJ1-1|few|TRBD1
CATSSWTGGDTEAFF
TGTGCCACCAGCAGTTGGACAGGGGGGGACACTGAAGCTTTCTTT
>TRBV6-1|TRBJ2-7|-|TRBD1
CASRGQYSYEQYF
TGTGCCAGCAGGGGACAGTACTCCTACGAGCAGTACTTC
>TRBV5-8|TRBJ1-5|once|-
CASRSLDQPQHF
TGTGCCAGCAGATCACTGGATCAGCCCCAGCATTTT
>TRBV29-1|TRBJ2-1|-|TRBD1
CSTPPGTGTYNEQFF
TGCAGCACACCCCCCGGGACAGGGACCTACAATGAGCAGTTCTTC
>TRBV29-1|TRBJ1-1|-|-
CSGTKLGRLNTEAFF
TGCAGCGGCACGAAGTTGGGGAGACTTAACACTGAAGCTTTCTTT
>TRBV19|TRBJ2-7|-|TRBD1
CASSNTGTGTYEQYF
TGTGCCAGTAGTAATACCGGGACAGGGACCTACGAGCAGTACTTC
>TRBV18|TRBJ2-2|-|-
CASSPGGRGQGRSGELFF
TGTGCCAGCTCACCCGGGGGGAGAGGACAGGGACGATCCGGGGAGCTGTTTTTT
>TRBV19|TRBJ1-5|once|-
CASSMMEGVGQPQHF
TGTGCCAGTAGTATGATGGAGGGTGTCGGACAGCCCCAGCATTTT
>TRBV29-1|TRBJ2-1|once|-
CSVRTGMYNEQFF
TGCAGCGTCCGGACGGGAATGTACAATGAGCAGTTCTTC
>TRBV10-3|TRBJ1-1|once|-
CAISVRLQNMNTEAFF
TGTGCCATCAGTGTGCGGCTCCAGAATATGAACACTGAAGCTTTCTTT
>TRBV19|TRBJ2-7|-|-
CASSILGGREQYF
TGTGCCAGTAGTATATTGGGGGGGCGCGAGCAGTACTTC
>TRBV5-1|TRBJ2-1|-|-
CASSKLGGDEQFF
TGCGCCAGCAGCAAATTAGGAGGGGATGAGCAGTTCTTC
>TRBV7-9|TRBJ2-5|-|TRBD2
CASSLVGGGIERETQYF
TGTGCCAGCAGCTTAGTTGGGGGGGGTATCGAGAGAGAGACCCAGTACTTC
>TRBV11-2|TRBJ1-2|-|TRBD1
CASSTGTGGYGYTF
TGTGCCAGCAGCACTGGGACAGGGGGCTATGGCTACACCTTC
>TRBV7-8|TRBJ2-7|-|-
CASSLGRGYEQYF
TGTGCCAGCAGCTTGGGCAGGGGCTACGAGCAGTACTTC
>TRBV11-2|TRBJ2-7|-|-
CASSLGPGGPIYEQYF
TGTGCCAGCAGCTTGGGTCCGGGGGGCCCTATCTACGAGCAGTACTTC
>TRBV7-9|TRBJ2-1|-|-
CASSLDDRRNEQFF
TGTGCCAGCAGCTTAGATGACAGGAGGAATGAGCAGTTCTTC
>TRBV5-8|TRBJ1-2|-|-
CASREGSHPRDGYTF
TGTGCCAGCAGGGAGGGGAGTCACCCGCGGGATGGCTACACCTTC
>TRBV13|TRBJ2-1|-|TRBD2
CASSLGRTSGGRNEQFF
TGTGCCAGCAGCTTGGGCCGGACTAGCGGGGGCCGGAATGAGCAGTTCTTC
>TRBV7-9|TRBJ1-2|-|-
CASSLARVGYGYTF
TGTGCCAGCAGCTTAGCTCGCGTTGGCTATGGCTACACCTTC
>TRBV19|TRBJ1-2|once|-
CASSWTPYGYTF
TGTGCCAGTAGTTGGACACCCTATGGCTACACCTTC
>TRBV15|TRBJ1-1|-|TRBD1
CATSRGQGHTEAFF
TGTGCCACCAGCAGAGGACAGGGACACACTGAAGCTTTCTTT
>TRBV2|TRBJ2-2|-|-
CASSKEGVNTGELFF
TGTGCCAGCAGTAAAGAGGGGGTGAACACCGGGGAGCTGTTTTTT
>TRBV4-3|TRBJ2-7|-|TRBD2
CASSQDNGAGGYEQYF
TGCGCCAGCAGCCAAGATAATGGAGCGGGGGGCTACGAGCAGTACTTC
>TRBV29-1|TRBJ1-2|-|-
CSVRTGYGYTF
TGCAGCGTCCGCACAGGGTATGGCTACACCTTC